The clone carrying this T cell receptor (beta chain) was counted at least ten times. No antigen is known for it. These data come from a study of T cells in Graves' hyperthyroidism and ophthalmopathy. Clinical symptoms, serum thyroxine and TRAb, thyroid ultrasound and orbital computed tomography together formed the diagnostic basis. The CDR3 extends over 11 amino acids. The germline CDR1 and CDR2 sequences are GTSNPN and SVGIG (reference sequence). Study results and caveats: The model's output predicted ophthalmopathy at a median of 6.5 months prior to onset.

RNA transcripts provided the source from which TCR beta CDR3 regions were amplified. An initial round of RT-PCR targeting the TCR CDR3 relied on the HTBI primer set. TCRdb reprocessed the multiplex PCR reads via MiXCR and lists one record per CDR3 protein. The sample contains 300,000 to 350,000 distinct CDR3 sequences, about a sixth of which appear only once. The V call is TRBV30, the J call TRBJ1-2; no definite D call. This receptor was identified in a woman between 35 and 50 years old with Graves' ophthalmopathy. Specimen: blood. The CDR3 bases are TGTGCTAAAAGTGTAGGGAATGGCTACACCTTC. It yields the protein CAKSVGNGYTF.